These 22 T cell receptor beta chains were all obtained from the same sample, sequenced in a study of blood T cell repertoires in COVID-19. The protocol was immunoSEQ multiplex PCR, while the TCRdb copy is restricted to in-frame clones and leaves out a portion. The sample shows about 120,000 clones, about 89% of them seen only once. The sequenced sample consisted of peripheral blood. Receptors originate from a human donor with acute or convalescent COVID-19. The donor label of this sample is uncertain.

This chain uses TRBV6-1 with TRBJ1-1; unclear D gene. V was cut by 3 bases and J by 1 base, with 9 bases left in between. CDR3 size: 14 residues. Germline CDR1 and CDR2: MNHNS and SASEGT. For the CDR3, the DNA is TGTGCCAGCAGTGATCCCCGTTGGAACACTGAAGCTTTCTTT. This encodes CASSDPRWNTEAFF.

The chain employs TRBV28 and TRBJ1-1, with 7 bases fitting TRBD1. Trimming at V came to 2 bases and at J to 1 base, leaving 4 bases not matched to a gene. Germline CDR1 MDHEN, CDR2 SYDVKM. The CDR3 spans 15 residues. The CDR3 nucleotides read TGTGCCAGCAGTTTAATAGGGACAGCGAACACTGAAGCTTTCTTT. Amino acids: CASSLIGTANTEAFF.

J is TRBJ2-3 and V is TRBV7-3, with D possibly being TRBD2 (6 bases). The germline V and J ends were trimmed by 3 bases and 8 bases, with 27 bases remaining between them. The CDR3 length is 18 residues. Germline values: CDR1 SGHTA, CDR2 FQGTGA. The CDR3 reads CASSLRGMGTGDTSTQYF. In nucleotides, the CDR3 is TGTGCCAGCAGCTTGCGAGGTATGGGGACTGGCGACACAAGTACGCAGTATTTT.

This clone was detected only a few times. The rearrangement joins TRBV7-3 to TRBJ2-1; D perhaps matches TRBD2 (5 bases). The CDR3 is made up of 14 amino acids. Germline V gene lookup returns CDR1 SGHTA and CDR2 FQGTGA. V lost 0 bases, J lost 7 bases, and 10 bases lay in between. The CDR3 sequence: CASSLTGEMNEQFF. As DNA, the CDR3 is TGTGCCAGCAGCTTAACGGGAGAGATGAATGAGCAGTTCTTC.

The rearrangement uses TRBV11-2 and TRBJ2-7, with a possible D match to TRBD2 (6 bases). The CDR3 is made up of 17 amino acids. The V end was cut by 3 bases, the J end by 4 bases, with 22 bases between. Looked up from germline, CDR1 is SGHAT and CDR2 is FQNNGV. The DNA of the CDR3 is TGTGCCAGCAGCTTCCCCCAAGGCGGGAACGGGGCGTACGAGCAGTACTTC. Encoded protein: CASSFPQGGNGAYEQYF.

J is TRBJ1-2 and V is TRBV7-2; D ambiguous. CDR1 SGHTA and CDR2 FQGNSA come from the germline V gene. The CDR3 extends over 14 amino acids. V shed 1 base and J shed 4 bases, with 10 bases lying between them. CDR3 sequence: CASSLGGRLYGYTF. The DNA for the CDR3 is TGTGCCAGCAGCTTAGGCGGCAGACTCTATGGCTACACCTTC.

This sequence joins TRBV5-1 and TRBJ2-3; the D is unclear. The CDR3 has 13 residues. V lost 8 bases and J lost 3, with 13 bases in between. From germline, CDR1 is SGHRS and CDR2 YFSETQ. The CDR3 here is CASHQQNTDTQYF. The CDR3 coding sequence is TGCGCCAGTCATCAACAGAATACAGATACGCAGTATTTT.

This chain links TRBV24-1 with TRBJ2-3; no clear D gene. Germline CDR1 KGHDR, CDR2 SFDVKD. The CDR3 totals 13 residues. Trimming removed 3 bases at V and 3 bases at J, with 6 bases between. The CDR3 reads CATSDPGTDTQYF. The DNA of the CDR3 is TGTGCCACCAGTGATCCCGGTACAGATACGCAGTATTTT.

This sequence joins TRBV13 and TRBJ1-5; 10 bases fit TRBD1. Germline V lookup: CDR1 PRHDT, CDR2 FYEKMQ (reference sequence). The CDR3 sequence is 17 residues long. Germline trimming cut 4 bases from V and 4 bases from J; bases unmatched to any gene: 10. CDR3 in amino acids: CASSSSETGGLNQPQHF. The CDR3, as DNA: TGTGCCAGCAGCTCCTCCGAGACAGGGGGCCTGAATCAGCCCCAGCATTTT. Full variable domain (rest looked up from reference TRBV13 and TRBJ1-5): AAGVIQSPRHLIKEKRETATLKCYPIPRHDTVYWYQQGPGQDPQFLISFYEKMQSDKGSIPDRFSAQQFSDYHSELNMSSLELGDSALYFCASSSSETGGLNQPQHFGDGTRLSIL.

The CDR3 coding sequence is TGCAGTGCTAGAGATGGGCCTGAAGCTTTCTTT. Translated, it gives CSARDGPEAFF. The chain carries TRBV20-1 and TRBJ1-1; no clear D gene. From germline, CDR1 is DFQATT and CDR2 SNEGSKA (reference sequence). This CDR3 is 11 amino acids long. Trimming removed 0 bases from V and 6 bases from J, with 5 bases in between.

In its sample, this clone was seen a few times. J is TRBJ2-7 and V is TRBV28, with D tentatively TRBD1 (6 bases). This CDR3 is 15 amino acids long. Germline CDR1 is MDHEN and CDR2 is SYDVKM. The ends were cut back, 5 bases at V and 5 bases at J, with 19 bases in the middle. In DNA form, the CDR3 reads TGTGCCAGCAGTCGGACCGGGGCAGGGGAACACGAGCAGTACTTC. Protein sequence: CASSRTGAGEHEQYF.

The CDR3, as DNA: TGTGCCAGCAGTTTGAGTAGCAATCAGCCCCAGCATTTT. This sequence encodes CASSLSSNQPQHF. The rearrangement joins TRBV6-5 to TRBJ1-5; D gene ambiguous. The germline CDR1 and CDR2 sequences are MNHEY and SVGAGI. This CDR3 spans 13 amino acids. Trimming took off 4 bases at V and 0 bases at J, with 4 bases between the two ends.

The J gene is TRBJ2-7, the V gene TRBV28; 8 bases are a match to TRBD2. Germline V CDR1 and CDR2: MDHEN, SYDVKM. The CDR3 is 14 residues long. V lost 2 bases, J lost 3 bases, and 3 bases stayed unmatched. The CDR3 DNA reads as TGTGCCAGCAGTTTAGGGACTAGAGACTACGAGCAGTACTTC. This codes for CASSLGTRDYEQYF.

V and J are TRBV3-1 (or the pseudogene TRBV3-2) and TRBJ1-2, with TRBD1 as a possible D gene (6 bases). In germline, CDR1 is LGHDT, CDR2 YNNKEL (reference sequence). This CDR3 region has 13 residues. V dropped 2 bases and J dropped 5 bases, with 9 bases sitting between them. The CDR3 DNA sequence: TGTGCCAGCAGCCAACAGGGGCCGTATGGCTACACCTTC. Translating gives CASSQQGPYGYTF.

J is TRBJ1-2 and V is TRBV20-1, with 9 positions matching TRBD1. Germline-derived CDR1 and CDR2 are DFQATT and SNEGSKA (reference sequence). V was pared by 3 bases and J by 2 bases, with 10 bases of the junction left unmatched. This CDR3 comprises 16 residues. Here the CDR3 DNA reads TGCAGTGCTAGTATTCCGCCCGGGACAGGGAACTATGGCTACACCTTC. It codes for CSASIPPGTGNYGYTF.

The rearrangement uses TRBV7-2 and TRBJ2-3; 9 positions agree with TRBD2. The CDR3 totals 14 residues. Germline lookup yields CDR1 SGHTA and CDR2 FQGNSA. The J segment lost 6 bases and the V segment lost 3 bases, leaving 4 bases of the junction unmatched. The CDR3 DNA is TGTGCCAGCAGCTTCAGGCGGGGGGGTGATACGCAGTATTTT. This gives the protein CASSFRRGGDTQYF.

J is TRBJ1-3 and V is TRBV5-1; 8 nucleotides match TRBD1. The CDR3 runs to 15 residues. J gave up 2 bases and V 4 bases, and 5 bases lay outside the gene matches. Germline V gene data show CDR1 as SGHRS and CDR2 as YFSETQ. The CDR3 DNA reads TGCGCCAGCAGCGGAACAGGGGGTCCTGGAAACACCATATATTTT. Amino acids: CASSGTGGPGNTIYF.

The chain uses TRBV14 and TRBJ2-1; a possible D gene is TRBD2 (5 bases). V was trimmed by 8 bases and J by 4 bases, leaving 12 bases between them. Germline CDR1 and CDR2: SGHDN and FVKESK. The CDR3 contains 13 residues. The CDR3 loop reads CASSLGRYNEQFF. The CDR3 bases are TGTGCCAGCTCCCTAGGGAGATACAATGAGCAGTTCTTC.

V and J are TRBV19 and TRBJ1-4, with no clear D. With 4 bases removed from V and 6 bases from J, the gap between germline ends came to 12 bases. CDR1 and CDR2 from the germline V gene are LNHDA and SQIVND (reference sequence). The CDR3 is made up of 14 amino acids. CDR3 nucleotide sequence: TGTGCCAGTAGTAACCGGGGATATGATGAAAAACTGTTTTTT. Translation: CASSNRGYDEKLFF.

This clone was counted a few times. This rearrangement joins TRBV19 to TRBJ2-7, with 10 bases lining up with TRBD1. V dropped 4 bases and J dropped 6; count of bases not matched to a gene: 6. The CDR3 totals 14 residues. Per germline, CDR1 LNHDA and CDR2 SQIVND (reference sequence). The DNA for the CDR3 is TGTGCCAGTAGTACCGGGACAGGGGCCCCCGAGCAGTACTTC. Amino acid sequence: CASSTGTGAPEQYF.

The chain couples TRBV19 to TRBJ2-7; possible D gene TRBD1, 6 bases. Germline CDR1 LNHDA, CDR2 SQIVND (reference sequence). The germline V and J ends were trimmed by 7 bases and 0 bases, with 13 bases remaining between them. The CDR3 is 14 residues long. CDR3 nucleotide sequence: TGTGCCAGTAAAAACTCAGGGGACTCCTACGAGCAGTACTTC. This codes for CASKNSGDSYEQYF.

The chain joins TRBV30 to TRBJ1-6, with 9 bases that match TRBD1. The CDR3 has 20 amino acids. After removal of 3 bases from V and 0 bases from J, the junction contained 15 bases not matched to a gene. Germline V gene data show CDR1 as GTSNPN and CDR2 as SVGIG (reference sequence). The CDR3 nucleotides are TGTGCCTGGAGAGAACACCGGGACAGGGTTTCGAGCTCCTATAATTCACCCCTCCACTTT. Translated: CAWREHRDRVSSSYNSPLHF.